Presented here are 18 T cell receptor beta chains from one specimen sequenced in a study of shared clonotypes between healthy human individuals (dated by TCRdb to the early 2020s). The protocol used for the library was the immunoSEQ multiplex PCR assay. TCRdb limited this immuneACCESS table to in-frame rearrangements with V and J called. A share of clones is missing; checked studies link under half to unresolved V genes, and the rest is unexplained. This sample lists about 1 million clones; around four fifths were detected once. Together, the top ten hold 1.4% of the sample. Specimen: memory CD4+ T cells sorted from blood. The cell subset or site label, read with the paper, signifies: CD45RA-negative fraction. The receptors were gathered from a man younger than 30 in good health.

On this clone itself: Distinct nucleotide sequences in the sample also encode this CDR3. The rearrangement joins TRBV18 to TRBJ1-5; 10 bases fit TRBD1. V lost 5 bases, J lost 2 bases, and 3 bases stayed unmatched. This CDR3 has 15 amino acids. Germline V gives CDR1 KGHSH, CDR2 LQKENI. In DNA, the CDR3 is TGTGCCAGCTCAGCCGGGACAGGGGGCAATCAGCCCCAGCATTTT. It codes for CASSAGTGGNQPQHF.

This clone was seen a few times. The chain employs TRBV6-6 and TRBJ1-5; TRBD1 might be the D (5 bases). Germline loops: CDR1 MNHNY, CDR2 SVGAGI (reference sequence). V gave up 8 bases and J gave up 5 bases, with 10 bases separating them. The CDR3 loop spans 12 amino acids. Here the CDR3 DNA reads TGTGCCAGCCGGCAGACAGATCAGCCCCAGCATTTT. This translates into CASRQTDQPQHF.

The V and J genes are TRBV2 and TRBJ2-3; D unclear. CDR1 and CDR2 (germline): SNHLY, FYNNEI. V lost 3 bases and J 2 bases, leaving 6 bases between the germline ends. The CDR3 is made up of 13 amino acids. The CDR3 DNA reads TGTGCCAGCAGTGACTCCTCCACAGATACGCAGTATTTT. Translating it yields CASSDSSTDTQYF.

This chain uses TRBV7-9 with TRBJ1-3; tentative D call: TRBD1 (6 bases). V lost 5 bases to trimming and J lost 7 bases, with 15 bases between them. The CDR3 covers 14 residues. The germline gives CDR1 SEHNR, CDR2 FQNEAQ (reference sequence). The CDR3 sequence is CASSLSTGSNTIYF. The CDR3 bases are TGTGCCAGCAGCCTTTCTACAGGGTCGAACACCATATATTTT.

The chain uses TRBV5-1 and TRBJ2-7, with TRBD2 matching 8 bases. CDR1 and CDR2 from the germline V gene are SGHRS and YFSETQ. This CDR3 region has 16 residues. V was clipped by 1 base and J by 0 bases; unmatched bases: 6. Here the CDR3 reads CASSLLAGQSSYEQYF. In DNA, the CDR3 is TGCGCCAGCAGCTTGTTAGCGGGGCAAAGCTCCTACGAGCAGTACTTC.

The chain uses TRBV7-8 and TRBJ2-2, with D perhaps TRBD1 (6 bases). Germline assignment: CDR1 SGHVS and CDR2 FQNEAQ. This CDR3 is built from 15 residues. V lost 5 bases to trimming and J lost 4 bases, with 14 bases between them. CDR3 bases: TGTGCCAGCAGCAAACAGGGTTCGGGCACCGGGGAGCTGTTTTTT. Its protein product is CASSKQGSGTGELFF.

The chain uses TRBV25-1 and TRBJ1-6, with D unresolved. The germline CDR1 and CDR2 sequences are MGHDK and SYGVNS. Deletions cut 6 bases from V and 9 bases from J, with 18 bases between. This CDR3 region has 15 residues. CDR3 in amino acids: CASSAMKNGLSPLHF. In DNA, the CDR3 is TGTGCCAGCAGCGCCATGAAAAACGGCCTTTCACCCCTCCACTTT.

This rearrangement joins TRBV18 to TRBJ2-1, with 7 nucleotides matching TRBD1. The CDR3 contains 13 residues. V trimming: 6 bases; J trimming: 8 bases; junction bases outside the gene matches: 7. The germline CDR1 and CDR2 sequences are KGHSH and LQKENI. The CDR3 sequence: CASSPVQGDEQFF. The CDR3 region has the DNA TGTGCCAGCTCGCCTGTCCAGGGGGATGAGCAGTTCTTC.

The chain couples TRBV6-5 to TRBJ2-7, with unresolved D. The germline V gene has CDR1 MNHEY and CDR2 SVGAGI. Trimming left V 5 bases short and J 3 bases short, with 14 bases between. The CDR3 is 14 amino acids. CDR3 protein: CASSTSGRNYEQYF. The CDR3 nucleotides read TGTGCCAGCAGTACCTCGGGCAGAAACTACGAGCAGTACTTC.

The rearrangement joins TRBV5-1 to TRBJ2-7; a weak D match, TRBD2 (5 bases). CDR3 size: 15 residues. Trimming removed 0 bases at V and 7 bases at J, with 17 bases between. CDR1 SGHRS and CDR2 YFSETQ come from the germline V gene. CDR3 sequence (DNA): TGCGCCAGCAGCTTGGTGGTGGACTTTACTAGAGAGCAGTACTTC. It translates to CASSLVVDFTREQYF.

This chain's CDR3 is CASSEADLAGVGNEQFF. The CDR3 region has the DNA TGTGCCAGCAGTGAAGCGGATCTAGCGGGAGTAGGCAATGAGCAGTTCTTC. This sequence joins TRBV6-1 and TRBJ2-1; 10 nucleotides agree with TRBD2. CDR3 length equals 17 residues. The germline CDR1 and CDR2 sequences are MNHNS and SASEGT. Germline trimming cut 0 bases from V and 6 bases from J; bases unmatched to any gene: 8.

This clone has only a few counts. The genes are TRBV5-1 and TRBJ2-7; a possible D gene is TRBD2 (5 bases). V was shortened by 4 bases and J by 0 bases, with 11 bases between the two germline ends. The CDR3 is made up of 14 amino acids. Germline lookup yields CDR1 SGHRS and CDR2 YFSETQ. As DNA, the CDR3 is TGCGCCAGCAGCGGCATACGGGGCTCCTACGAGCAGTACTTC. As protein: CASSGIRGSYEQYF.

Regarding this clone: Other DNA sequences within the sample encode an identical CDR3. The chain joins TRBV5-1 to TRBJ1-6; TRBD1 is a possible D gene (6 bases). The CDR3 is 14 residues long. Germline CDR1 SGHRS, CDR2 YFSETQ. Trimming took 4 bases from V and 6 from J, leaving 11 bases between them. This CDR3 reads CASSPQGVNSPLHF. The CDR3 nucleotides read TGCGCCAGCAGCCCACAGGGCGTTAATTCACCCCTCCACTTT.

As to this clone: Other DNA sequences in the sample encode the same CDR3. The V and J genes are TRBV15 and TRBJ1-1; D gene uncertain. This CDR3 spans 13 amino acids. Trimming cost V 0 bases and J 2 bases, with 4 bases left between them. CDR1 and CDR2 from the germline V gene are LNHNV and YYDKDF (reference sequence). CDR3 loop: CATSRDPNTEAFF. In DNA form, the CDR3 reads TGTGCCACCAGCAGAGACCCTAACACTGAAGCTTTCTTT.

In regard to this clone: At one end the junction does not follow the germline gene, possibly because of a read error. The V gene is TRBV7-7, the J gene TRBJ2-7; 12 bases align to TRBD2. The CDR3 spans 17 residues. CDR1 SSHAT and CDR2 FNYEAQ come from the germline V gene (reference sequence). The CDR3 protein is CASSPGTSGPSSYEQYF. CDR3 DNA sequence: TGTGCTAGCAGTCCCGGGACTAGCGGGCCTAGCTCCTACGAGCAGTACTTC. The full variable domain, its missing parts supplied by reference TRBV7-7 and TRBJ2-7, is GAGVSQSPRYKVTKRGQDVTLRCDPISSHATLYWYQQALGQGPEFLTYFNYEAQPDKSGLPSDRFSAERPEGSISTLTIQRTEQRDSAMYRCASSPGTSGPSSYEQYFGPGTRLTVT.

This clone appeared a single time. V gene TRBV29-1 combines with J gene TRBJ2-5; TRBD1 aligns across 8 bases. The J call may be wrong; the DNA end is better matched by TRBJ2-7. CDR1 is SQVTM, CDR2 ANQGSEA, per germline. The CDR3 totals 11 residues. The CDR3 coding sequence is TGCAGCGTTGACAGGGGGCGCGAGCAGTACTTC. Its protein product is CSVDRGREQYF.

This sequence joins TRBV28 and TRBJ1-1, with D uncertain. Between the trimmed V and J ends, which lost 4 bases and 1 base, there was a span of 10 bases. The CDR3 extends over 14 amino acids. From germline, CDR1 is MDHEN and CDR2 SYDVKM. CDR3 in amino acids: CASSSDIPNTEAFF. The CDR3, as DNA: TGTGCCAGCAGTTCCGACATACCGAACACTGAAGCTTTCTTT. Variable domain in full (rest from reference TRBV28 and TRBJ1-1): DVKVTQSSRYLVKRTGEKVFLECVQDMDHENMFWYRQDPGLGLRLIYFSYDVKMKEKGDIPEGYSVSREKKERFSLILESASTNQTSMYLCASSSDIPNTEAFFGQGTRLTVV.

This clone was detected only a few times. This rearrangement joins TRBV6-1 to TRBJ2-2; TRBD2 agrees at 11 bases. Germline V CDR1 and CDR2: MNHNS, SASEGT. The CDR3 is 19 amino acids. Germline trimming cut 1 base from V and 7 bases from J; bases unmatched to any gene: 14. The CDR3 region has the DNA TGTGCCAGCAGTGAAGGTTTAAGGTCTAGCGGGAGGTCGGTCGGGGAGCTGTTTTTT. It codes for CASSEGLRSSGRSVGELFF.